This TCR beta chain was documented in a study of blood T cell repertoires in COVID-19. The wider study: Sites across the United States, Italy and Spain contributed samples from acute and convalescent COVID-19. The cDNA or gDNA used as material had been derived from T cells, B-cell-depleted T cells, or PBMCs.

With 3 bases removed from V and 4 bases from J, the gap between germline ends came to 13 bases. Germline CDR1 and CDR2: MGHDK and SYGVNS. There are 14 residues in the CDR3. Seattle enrolled patients during active infection and tracked them longitudinally. In this sample, this clone turned up once. Authors' analysis steps: Nucleated cell number was recorded as an estimate derived from reference gene primer amplification. Assay: immunoSEQ multiplex PCR; the TCRdb copy retains only in-frame clones and omits some. V, J and clone size were drawn from that table, and D and trimming were deduced from the DNA. The repertoire holds roughly 570,000 clones, with 85% to 90% as singletons.

The genes are TRBV25-1 and TRBJ2-7; maybe TRBD2 (5 bases). Sequencing input: peripheral blood. This TCR was sampled from a woman aged 50 to 65 with COVID-19, enrolled during active disease. CDR3 nucleotide sequence: TGTGCCAGCAGTGAGGGCCCCGGCGGGTACGAGCAGTACTTC. Its protein is CASSEGPGGYEQYF.